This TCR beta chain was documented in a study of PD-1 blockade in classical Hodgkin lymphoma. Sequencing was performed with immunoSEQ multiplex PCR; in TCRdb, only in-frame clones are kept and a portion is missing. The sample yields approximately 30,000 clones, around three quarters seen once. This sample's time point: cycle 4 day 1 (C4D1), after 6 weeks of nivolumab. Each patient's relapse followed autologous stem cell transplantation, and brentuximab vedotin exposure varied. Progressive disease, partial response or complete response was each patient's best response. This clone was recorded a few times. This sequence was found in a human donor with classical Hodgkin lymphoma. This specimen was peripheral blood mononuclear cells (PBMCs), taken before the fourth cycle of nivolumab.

The CDR3 bases are TGTGCCAGCAGCACACCGACGGATTACAATGAGCAGTTCTTC. It specifies CASSTPTDYNEQFF. The chain couples TRBV5-4 to TRBJ2-1, with D unresolved. The V end lost 4 bases, the J end lost 4 bases, and 12 bases lay between the germline ends. Germline CDR1 SGHNT, CDR2 YYREEE (reference sequence). The CDR3 covers 14 residues. The full variable domain, its missing parts supplied by reference TRBV5-4 and TRBJ2-1, is ETGVTQSPTHLIKTRGQQVTLRCSSQSGHNTVSWYQQALGQGPQFIFQYYREEENGRGNFPPRFSGLQFPNYSSELNVNALELDDSALYLCASSTPTDYNEQFFGPGTRLTVL.